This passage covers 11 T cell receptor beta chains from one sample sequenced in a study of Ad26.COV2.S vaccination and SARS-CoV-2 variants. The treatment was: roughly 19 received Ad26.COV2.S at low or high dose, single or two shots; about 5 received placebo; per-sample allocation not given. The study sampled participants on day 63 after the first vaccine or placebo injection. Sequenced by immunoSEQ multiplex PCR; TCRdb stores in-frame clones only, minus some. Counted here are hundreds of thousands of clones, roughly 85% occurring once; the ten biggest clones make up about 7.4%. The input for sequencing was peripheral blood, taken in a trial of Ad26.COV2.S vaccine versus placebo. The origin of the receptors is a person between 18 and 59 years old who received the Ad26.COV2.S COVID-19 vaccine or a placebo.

CDR3 coding DNA: TGTGCCTGGAGTAGCGGACTTGGGCAGTACTTC. Translated, it gives CAWSSGLGQYF. This sequence joins TRBV30 and TRBJ2-7, with D maybe TRBD2 (5 bases). Germline V CDR1 and CDR2: GTSNPN, SVGIG (reference sequence). There are 11 residues in the CDR3. Trimming stripped 2 bases from V and 9 bases from J, with 11 bases between.

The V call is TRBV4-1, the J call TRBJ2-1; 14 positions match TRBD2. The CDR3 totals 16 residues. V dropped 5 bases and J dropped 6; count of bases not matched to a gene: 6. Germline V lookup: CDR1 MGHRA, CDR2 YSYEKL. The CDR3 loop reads CASSSRGTSGSNEQFF. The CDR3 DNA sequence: TGCGCCAGCAGCTCGAGGGGGACTAGCGGGAGCAATGAGCAGTTCTTC.

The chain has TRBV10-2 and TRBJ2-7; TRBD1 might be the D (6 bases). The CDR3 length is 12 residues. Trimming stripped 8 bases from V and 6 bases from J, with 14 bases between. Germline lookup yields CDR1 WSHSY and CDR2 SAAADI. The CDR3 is CASRQVRSEQYF. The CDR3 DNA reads TGCGCCAGCCGACAGGTGCGGTCCGAGCAGTACTTC.

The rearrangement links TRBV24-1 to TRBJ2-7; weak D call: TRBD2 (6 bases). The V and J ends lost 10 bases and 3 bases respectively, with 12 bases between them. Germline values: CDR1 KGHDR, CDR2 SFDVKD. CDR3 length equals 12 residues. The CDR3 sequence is CATSDGGYEQYF. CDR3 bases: TGTGCCACGTCGGACGGGGGCTACGAGCAGTACTTC.

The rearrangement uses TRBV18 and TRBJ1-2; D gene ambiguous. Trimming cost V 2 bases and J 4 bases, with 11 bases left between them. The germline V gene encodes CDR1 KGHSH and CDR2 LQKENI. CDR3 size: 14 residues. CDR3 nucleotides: TGTGCCAGCTCACCAAACGCCGGATCCTATGGCTACACCTTC. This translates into CASSPNAGSYGYTF.

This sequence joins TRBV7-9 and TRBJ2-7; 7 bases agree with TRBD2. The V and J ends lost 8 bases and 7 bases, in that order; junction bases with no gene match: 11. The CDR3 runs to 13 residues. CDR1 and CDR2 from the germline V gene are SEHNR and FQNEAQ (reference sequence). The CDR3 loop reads CASSGGGPGEQYF. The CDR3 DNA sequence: TGTGCCAGCTCGGGAGGAGGGCCGGGAGAGCAGTACTTC.

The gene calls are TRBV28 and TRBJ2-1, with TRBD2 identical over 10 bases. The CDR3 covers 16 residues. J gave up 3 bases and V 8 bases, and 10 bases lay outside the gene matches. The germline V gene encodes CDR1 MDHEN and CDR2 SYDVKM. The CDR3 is CASLPLAGGFYNEQFF. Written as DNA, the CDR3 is TGTGCCAGCTTACCCTTAGCGGGGGGTTTCTACAATGAGCAGTTCTTC. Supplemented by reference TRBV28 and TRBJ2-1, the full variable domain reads DVKVTQSSRYLVKRTGEKVFLECVQDMDHENMFWYRQDPGLGLRLIYFSYDVKMKEKGDIPEGYSVSREKKERFSLILESASTNQTSMYLCASLPLAGGFYNEQFFGPGTRLTVL.

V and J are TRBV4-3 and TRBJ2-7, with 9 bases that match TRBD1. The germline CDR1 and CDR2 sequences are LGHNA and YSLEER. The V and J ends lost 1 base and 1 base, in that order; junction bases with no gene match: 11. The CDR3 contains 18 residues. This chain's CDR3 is CASSQGGWTGEGSYEQYF. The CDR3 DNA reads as TGCGCCAGCAGCCAAGGGGGTTGGACAGGGGAGGGGTCCTACGAGCAGTACTTC.

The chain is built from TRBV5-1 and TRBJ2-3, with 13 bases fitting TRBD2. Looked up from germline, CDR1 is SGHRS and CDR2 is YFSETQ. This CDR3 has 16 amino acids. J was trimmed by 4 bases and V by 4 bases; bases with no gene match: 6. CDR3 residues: CASSRTSGSRSDTQYF. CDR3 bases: TGCGCCAGCAGCCGGACTAGCGGGAGTAGGTCAGATACGCAGTATTTT.

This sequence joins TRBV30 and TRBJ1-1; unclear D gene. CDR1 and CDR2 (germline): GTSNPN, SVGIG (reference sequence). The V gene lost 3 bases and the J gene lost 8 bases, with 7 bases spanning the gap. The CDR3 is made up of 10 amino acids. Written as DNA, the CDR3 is TGTGCCTGGAGCGAACACGAAGCTTTCTTT. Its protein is CAWSEHEAFF.

The CDR3 spells CATQISESSYNEQFF. Here the CDR3 DNA reads TGTGCCACACAGATTAGCGAAAGCTCCTACAATGAGCAGTTCTTC. The chain joins TRBV10-3 to TRBJ2-1; D may be TRBD2 (5 bases). The CDR3 consists of 15 residues. V was cut by 10 bases and J by 0 bases, with 16 bases left in between. Looked up from germline, CDR1 is ENHRY and CDR2 is SYGVKD.